This TCR beta chain was sequenced in a study of graft-versus-host responses after intestinal transplantation. V was cut by 0 bases and J by 7 bases, with 13 bases left in between. CDR1 and CDR2 from the germline V gene are GTSNPN and SVGIG (reference sequence). The length of the CDR3 is 14 residues. Concerning this clone itself: Antigen unknown.

The method was immunoSEQ multiplex PCR; TCRdb's version includes in-frame clones alone and lacks a portion of them. This table has 84,000 or so clones, roughly 92% appearing once. V and J are TRBV30 and TRBJ2-1, with unresolved D. The sample was unstimulated CD4+ T cells sorted from spleen or lymph node cells, taken before intestinal transplant. The TCR sequence derives from a human donor who received an intestinal transplant. In nucleotides, the CDR3 is TGTGCCTGGAGTGTACGCCGCCGACTTAATGAGCAGTTCTTC. It yields the protein CAWSVRRRLNEQFF.